The 10 T cell receptor beta chains below all came from one sample that was sequenced in a study of blood T cell repertoires in COVID-19. The method was immunoSEQ multiplex PCR; TCRdb's version includes in-frame clones alone and lacks a portion of them. Of some 48,000 clones listed, roughly 86% are singletons. Specimen: peripheral blood. The receptors derive from a human donor in a cohort sampled during active COVID-19.

This rearrangement joins TRBV29-1 to TRBJ2-7; D possibly corresponds to TRBD1 (8 bases). V was cut by 7 bases and J by 6 bases, with 16 bases left in between. There are 12 residues in the CDR3. Germline lookup yields CDR1 SQVTM and CDR2 ANQGSEA. The CDR3 spells CSAQGGHSEQYF. In DNA, the CDR3 is TGCAGCGCACAGGGGGGGCACTCCGAGCAGTACTTC.

This sequence joins TRBV6-5 and TRBJ2-5; 10 bases are a match to TRBD1. Germline values: CDR1 MNHEY, CDR2 SVGAGI. This CDR3 contains 15 residues. Trimming cost V 0 bases and J 4 bases; bases outside gene matches: 2. CDR3 sequence (DNA): TGTGCCAGCAGTTACTCATGGACAGGGGGAGAGACCCAGTACTTC. Translated, it gives CASSYSWTGGETQYF.

The chain's CDR3 is CASSYSADQETQYF. CDR3 coding DNA: TGTGCCAGCAGTTACTCGGCGGACCAAGAGACCCAGTACTTC. The rearrangement uses TRBV6-5 and TRBJ2-5; D uncertain. Between the trimmed V and J ends, which lost 0 bases and 0 bases, there was a span of 5 bases. Germline V CDR1 and CDR2: MNHEY, SVGAGI. The CDR3 covers 14 residues.

The chain links TRBV10-2 to TRBJ2-1; 11 nucleotides agree with TRBD2. The junction had 1 base not matched to a gene; V was cut back by 3 bases and J by 6 bases. Germline-derived CDR1 and CDR2 are WSHSY and SAAADI. The CDR3 length is 14 residues. CDR3 nucleotides: TGCGCCAGCAGTGAACTAGCGGGAGCCAATGAGCAGTTCTTC. Residues: CASSELAGANEQFF.

The rearrangement joins TRBV18 to TRBJ2-7; TRBD1 aligns across 10 bases. The CDR3 has 14 residues. V was clipped by 3 bases and J by 6 bases; unmatched bases: 5. Germline CDR1 and CDR2: KGHSH and LQKENI. CDR3 in amino acids: CASSPDRGRVEQYF. The CDR3 DNA sequence: TGTGCCAGCTCACCCGACAGGGGGCGAGTCGAGCAGTACTTC. Looking up the rest from reference TRBV18 and TRBJ2-7 gives the full variable domain: NAGVMQNPRHLVRRRGQEARLRCSPMKGHSHVYWYRQLPEEGLKFMVYLQKENIIDESGMPKERFSAEFPKEGPSILRIQQVVRGDSAAYFCASSPDRGRVEQYFGPGTRLTVT.

The chain combines TRBV19 with TRBJ2-6; 8 positions match TRBD2. Germline CDR1 and CDR2: LNHDA and SQIVND (reference sequence). This CDR3 region has 18 residues. Trimming at V came to 5 bases and at J to 0 bases, leaving 9 bases not matched to a gene. CDR3 protein: CASSGSGSYLSGANVLTF. Written as DNA, the CDR3 is TGTGCCAGTAGTGGAAGCGGGAGCTATCTCTCTGGGGCCAACGTCCTGACTTTC.

The J gene is TRBJ2-1, the V gene TRBV11-1; D gene ambiguous. The germline CDR1 and CDR2 sequences are SGHAT and FQDESV (reference sequence). The CDR3 runs to 13 residues. Trimming cost V 1 base and J 3 bases, with 4 bases left between them. The CDR3 sequence: CASSLDSYNEQFF. CDR3 nucleotide sequence: TGTGCCAGCAGCTTAGACAGCTACAATGAGCAGTTCTTC.

The chain couples TRBV6-2 or TRBV6-3 to TRBJ2-1; D unclear. Germline CDR1 reads MNHEY; CDR2 reads SVGEGT. V lost 0 bases to trimming and J lost 7 bases, with 10 bases between them. This CDR3 comprises 14 residues. CDR3 sequence: CASSYSYTVNEQFF. CDR3 sequence (DNA): TGTGCCAGCAGTTACTCGTATACTGTAAATGAGCAGTTCTTC.

V and J are TRBV24-1 and TRBJ2-3, with TRBD2 identical over 7 bases. From germline, CDR1 is KGHDR and CDR2 SFDVKD. This CDR3 has 14 residues. Trimming cost V 11 bases and J 5 bases; bases outside gene matches: 12. The CDR3 DNA reads TGTGCCAGCGACTGGCGGGGGAGAGTAGATACGCAGTATTTT. This gives the protein CASDWRGRVDTQYF.

The CDR3 region is CASSSAGQGNYGYTF. CDR3 DNA: TGCGCCAGCAGCTCCGCGGGACAGGGGAACTATGGCTACACCTTC. The chain is built from TRBV5-1 and TRBJ1-2; 10 positions match TRBD1. The trim removed 3 bases at V and 2 bases at J, leaving 4 bases unmatched. The CDR3 is 15 amino acids. Looked up from germline, CDR1 is SGHRS and CDR2 is YFSETQ.